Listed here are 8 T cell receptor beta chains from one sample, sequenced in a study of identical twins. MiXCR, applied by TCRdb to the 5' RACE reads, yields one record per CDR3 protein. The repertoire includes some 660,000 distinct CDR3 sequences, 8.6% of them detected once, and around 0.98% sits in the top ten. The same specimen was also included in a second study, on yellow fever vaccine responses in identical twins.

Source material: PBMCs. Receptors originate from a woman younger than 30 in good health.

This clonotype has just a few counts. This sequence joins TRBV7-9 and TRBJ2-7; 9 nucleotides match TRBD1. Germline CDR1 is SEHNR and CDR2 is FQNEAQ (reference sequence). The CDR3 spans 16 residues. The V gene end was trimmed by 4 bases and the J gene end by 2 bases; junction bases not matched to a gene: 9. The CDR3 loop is CASSSLGDRATYEQYF. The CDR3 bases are TGTGCCAGCAGCTCCTTGGGGGACAGGGCTACCTACGAGCAGTACTTC.

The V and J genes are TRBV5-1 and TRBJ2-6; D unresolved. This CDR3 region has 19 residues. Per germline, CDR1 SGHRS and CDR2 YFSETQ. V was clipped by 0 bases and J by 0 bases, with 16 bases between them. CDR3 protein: CASSLADRSVLSGANVLTF. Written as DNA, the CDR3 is TGCGCCAGCAGCTTGGCCGATCGGTCAGTCCTCTCTGGGGCCAACGTCCTGACTTTC.

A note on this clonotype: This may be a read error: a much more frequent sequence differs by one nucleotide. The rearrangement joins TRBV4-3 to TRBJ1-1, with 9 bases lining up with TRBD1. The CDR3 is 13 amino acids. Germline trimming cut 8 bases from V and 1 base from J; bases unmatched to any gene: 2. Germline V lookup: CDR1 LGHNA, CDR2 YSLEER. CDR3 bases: TGCGCCAGCCGGGACAGGGAGAACACTGAAGCTTTCTTT. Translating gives CASRDRENTEAFF.

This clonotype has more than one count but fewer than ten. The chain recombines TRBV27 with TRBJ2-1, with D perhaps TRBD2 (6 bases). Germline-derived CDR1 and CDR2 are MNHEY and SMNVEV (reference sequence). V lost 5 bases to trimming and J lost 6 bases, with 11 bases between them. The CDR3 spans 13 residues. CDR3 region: CASSPARGNEQFF. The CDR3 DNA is TGTGCCAGCAGTCCCGCGCGGGGCAATGAGCAGTTCTTC.

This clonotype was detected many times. The CDR3, as DNA: TGTGCCAGCAGCCAACGCCTGGGACTGCAGTACTTC. Amino acid sequence: CASSQRLGLQYF. The chain has TRBV12-3 or TRBV12-4 and TRBJ2-7, with D possibly matching TRBD2 (6 bases). The germline V and J ends were trimmed by 6 bases and 9 bases, with 15 bases remaining between them. The CDR3 spans 12 residues.

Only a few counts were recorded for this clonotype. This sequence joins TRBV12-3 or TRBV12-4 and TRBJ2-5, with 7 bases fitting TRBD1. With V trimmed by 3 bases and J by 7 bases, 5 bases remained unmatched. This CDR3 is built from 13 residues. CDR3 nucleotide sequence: TGTGCCAGCAGTTTGGGGACAGAAGGGACCCAGTACTTC. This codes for CASSLGTEGTQYF.

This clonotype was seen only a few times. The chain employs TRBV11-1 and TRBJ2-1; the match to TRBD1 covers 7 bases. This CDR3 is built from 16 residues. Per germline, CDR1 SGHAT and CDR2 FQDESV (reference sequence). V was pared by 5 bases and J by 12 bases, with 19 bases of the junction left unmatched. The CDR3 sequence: CASSQVPGTRTGGQFF. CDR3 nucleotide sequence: TGTGCCAGCAGCCAAGTACCCGGGACCAGGACAGGTGGGCAGTTCTTC.

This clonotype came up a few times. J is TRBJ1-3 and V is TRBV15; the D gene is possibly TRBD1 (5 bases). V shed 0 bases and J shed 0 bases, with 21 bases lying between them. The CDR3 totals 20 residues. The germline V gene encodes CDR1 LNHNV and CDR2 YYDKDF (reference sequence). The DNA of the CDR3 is TGTGCCACCAGCAGAGAGCTTGGGGGTATAGGGGCGAACTCTGGAAACACCATATATTTT. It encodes CATSRELGGIGANSGNTIYF.